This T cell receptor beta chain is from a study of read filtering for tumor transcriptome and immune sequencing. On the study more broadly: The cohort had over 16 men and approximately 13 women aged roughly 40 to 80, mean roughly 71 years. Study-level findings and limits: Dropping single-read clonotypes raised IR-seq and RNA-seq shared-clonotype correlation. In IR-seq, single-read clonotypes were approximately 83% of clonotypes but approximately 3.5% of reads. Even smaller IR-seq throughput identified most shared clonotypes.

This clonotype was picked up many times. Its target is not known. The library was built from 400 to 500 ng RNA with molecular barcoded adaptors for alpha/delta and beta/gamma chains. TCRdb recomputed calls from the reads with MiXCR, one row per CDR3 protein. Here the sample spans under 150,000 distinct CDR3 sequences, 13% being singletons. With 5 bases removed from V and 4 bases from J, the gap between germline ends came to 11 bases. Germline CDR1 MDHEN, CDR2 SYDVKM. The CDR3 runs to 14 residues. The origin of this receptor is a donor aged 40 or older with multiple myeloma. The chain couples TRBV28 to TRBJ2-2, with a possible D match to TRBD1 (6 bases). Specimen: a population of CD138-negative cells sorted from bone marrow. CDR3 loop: CASSINRVTGELFF. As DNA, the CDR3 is TGTGCCAGCAGTATCAACAGGGTCACCGGGGAGCTGTTTTTT.